Listed below are T cell receptor beta chains from one sample, sequenced in a study of OX40 agonist ivuxolimab in advanced cancers. TCRdb's table, derived via immunoSEQ multiplex PCR, lists solely in-frame clones and lacks some. The data show about 77,000 clones, 87% seen once. The starting material was CD4+ or CD8+ T cells sorted from blood, obtained in a trial of the OX40 agonist ivuxolimab. The receptor source for this set is an adult with an advanced solid tumor such as melanoma, head and neck, liver or kidney cancer. Both conserved end residues are part of each CDR3. Fields, in order: V gene, CDR3 length, CDR3 protein.

TRBV4-1,14,CASQPGLADNEQFF
TRBV10-3,12,CAISSTGETQYF
TRBV29-1,13,CSVEVDRTYGYTF
TRBV6-5,14,CASSYGGKGSEQYF
TRBV20-1,11,CSCANHYEQYF
TRBV7-6,16,CASSSGQGAPIYGYTF
TRBV15,14,CATRDRGQVQPQHF
TRBV11-3,13,CASSSDRRGTQYF
TRBV9,12,CASSWETDTQYF
TRBV11-2,12,CASSSRRNTQYF
TRBV5-5,16,CASSLVYRAHGDEQYF
TRBV11-2,12,CASSTGPSEAFF
TRBV11-2,15,CASRRLAGVTGEQYF
TRBV7-2,15,CASSLGGGLFNEQFF
TRBV7-8,16,CASSLGAFRRYNEQFF
TRBV5-1,14,CASSRDRAQETQYF
TRBV14,18,CASRHGQGADISGNTIYF
TRBV7-3,19,CASSLSPGTSGRGYNEQFF
TRBV14,15,CASSQDGVRAYGYTF
TRBV10-3,16,CAISESLPGRGETQYF
TRBV5-6,16,CASSLRGGANTGELFF
TRBV5-1,15,CASSLTGGGNQPQHF
TRBV7-9,13,CASILQGAETQYF
TRBV5-1,14,CASREGTANTEAFF
TRBV11-2,16,CASSLDRGLSTDTQYF
TRBV5-4,17,CASSLGLSGQAHPEQYF
TRBV19,13,CASSITGGYEQYF
TRBV27,13,CASSLWGGETQYF
TRBV7-6,14,CASSPSGTYNEQFF
TRBV20-1,11,CSARVGDNPFF
TRBV27,13,CASSRQGKYEQYF
TRBV19,13,CASSKTGGETQYF
TRBV19,16,CASSISGLAGSYEQYF
TRBV2,14,CASRPTGVNQPQHF
TRBV7-2,15,CASSPRDRGRETQYF
TRBV2,11,CASSEGDKRYF
TRBV7-9,17,CASSLDGTGLRHQPQHF
TRBV5-4,14,CASSSAGVGQPQHF
TRBV5-1,15,CASSLTVRSQETQYF
TRBV2,14,CASSEALGGNEQFF
TRBV6-5,13,CASSYYGPYEQYF
TRBV5-1,17,CASSSGLAGPSYNEQFF
TRBV7-2,15,CASSSVAGRGNEQFF
TRBV4-3,16,CASSQDRGAGTDTQYF
TRBV15,14,CATSSGGSGNTIYF
TRBV9,16,CASSGGTETTNEKLFF
TRBV28,16,CASRSMAGVGGQPQHF
TRBV5-4,15,CASSTGTAADEKLFF
TRBV30,13,CAWSAGTGYGYTF
TRBV7-7,14,CASSRTGRGETQYF
TRBV4-2,15,CASSQDRRERTEAFF